The 30 T cell receptor beta chains listed next were all sequenced from one sample in a study of identical twins. TCRdb re-called the 5' RACE reads through MiXCR, storing one row per CDR3 protein. The sample shows 1.5 million to 2 million distinct CDR3 sequences, more than 30% of them seen only once. Source material: cord blood. The receptor set was obtained from a newborn girl in good health.

There are a few counts of this clonotype. V usage is TRBV7-9 and J usage is TRBJ1-1; 8 bases fit TRBD1. CDR1 and CDR2 from the germline V gene are SEHNR and FQNEAQ (reference sequence). This CDR3 has 16 residues. V was pared by 4 bases and J by 1 base, with 8 bases of the junction left unmatched. CDR3 region: CASSSTGGGQNTEAFF. The CDR3 coding sequence is TGTGCCAGCAGCTCCACAGGGGGGGGACAGAACACTGAAGCTTTCTTT.

The chain employs TRBV10-3 and TRBJ1-4; 12 nucleotides line up with TRBD1. CDR3 length: 16 residues. The ends lost 11 bases at V and 3 bases at J; junction bases unmatched: 10. Germline V gene data show CDR1 as ENHRY and CDR2 as SYGVKD. The DNA of the CDR3 is TGTGCCGGACCGGGACAGGGGGCCAAGGCTAATGAAAAACTGTTTTTT. It specifies CAGPGQGAKANEKLFF.

This clonotype has only a few counts. The rearrangement joins TRBV20-1 to TRBJ2-1; TRBD2 matches at 9 bases. The CDR3 totals 14 residues. V was pared by 5 bases and J by 3 bases, with 5 bases of the junction left unmatched. Germline-derived CDR1 and CDR2 are DFQATT and SNEGSKA (reference sequence). The CDR3 nucleotides read TGCAGTGCTCGAAGGCGGGAGGGCTACAATGAGCAGTTCTTC. Translating gives CSARRREGYNEQFF.

The chain couples TRBV9 to TRBJ2-1; no clear D. The ends were cut back, 5 bases at V and 4 bases at J, with 16 bases in the middle. From germline, CDR1 is SGDLS and CDR2 YYNGEE. The CDR3 has 15 amino acids. The CDR3 here is CASSVMVGFYNEQFF. The CDR3 nucleotides are TGTGCCAGCAGTGTAATGGTAGGATTTTACAATGAGCAGTTCTTC.

V gene TRBV5-1 combines with J gene TRBJ2-3, with 7 bases that match TRBD2. The J segment lost 5 bases and the V segment lost 4 bases, leaving 13 bases of the junction unmatched. This CDR3 is built from 16 residues. Germline V gene lookup returns CDR1 SGHRS and CDR2 YFSETQ. This CDR3 reads CASSRIGGEGRDTQYF. The DNA of the CDR3 is TGCGCCAGCAGCCGAATCGGAGGGGAGGGCCGAGATACGCAGTATTTT.

This clonotype was counted between two and nine times. J is TRBJ1-5 and V is TRBV7-8, with TRBD1 identical over 7 bases. Germline V gene lookup returns CDR1 SGHVS and CDR2 FQNEAQ. The trim removed 5 bases at V and 4 bases at J, leaving 8 bases unmatched. The CDR3 consists of 15 residues. The chain's CDR3 is CASSPDRVWNQPQHF. CDR3 bases: TGTGCCAGCAGCCCTGACAGGGTTTGGAATCAGCCCCAGCATTTT.

The chain has TRBV6-5 and TRBJ1-3, with 8 bases identical to TRBD1. The CDR3 runs to 15 residues. CDR1 is MNHEY and CDR2 is SVGAGI in the germline V gene. J lost 4 bases, V lost 10 bases, and 12 bases had no gene match. The CDR3 nucleotides are TGTGCCATACACCTGGGACAGGAAAACGGAAACACCATATATTTT. It yields the protein CAIHLGQENGNTIYF.

This clonotype was counted a few times. The chain uses TRBV3-1 and TRBJ2-7; the match to TRBD1 covers 10 bases. Germline V lookup: CDR1 LGHDT, CDR2 YNNKEL (reference sequence). The J segment lost 2 bases and the V segment lost 4 bases, leaving 5 bases of the junction unmatched. CDR3 length equals 15 residues. CDR3 DNA: TGTGCCAGCAGCCGATCCGGGACAGGGGCCTACGAGCAGTACTTC. This gives the protein CASSRSGTGAYEQYF.

V and J are TRBV7-2 and TRBJ2-3, with D unclear. Germline lookup yields CDR1 SGHTA and CDR2 FQGNSA. The CDR3 is made up of 14 amino acids. V shed 4 bases and J shed 2 bases, with 10 bases lying between them. As DNA, the CDR3 is TGTGCCAGCAGCTCAGGACCTACCACAGATACGCAGTATTTT. Its translation: CASSSGPTTDTQYF.

The chain combines TRBV24-1 with TRBJ2-3; D may be TRBD1 (5 bases). Germline values: CDR1 KGHDR, CDR2 SFDVKD. V lost 5 bases and J lost 0, with 8 bases in between. CDR3 size: 14 residues. The CDR3 bases are TGTGCCACCAGTGGGGGCGGAAGCACAGATACGCAGTATTTT. This encodes CATSGGGSTDTQYF.

This sequence joins TRBV11-3 and TRBJ1-2; the match to TRBD1 covers 8 bases. The CDR3 extends over 16 amino acids. From germline, CDR1 is SGHNT and CDR2 YENEEA. Trimming cost V 4 bases and J 7 bases; bases outside gene matches: 14. CDR3 sequence: CASSSAKDRVACGYTF. CDR3 nucleotide sequence: TGTGCCAGCAGCTCAGCCAAGGACAGGGTTGCATGTGGCTACACCTTC.

For this clonotype: Just one base apart from a much larger clone, this may be a read error. The J gene is TRBJ2-7, the V gene TRBV6-5; 9 nucleotides match TRBD1. The CDR3 contains 15 residues. Germline CDR1 reads MNHEY; CDR2 reads SVGAGI. The CDR3 spells CAGSYSGTGTYEQYF. As DNA, the CDR3 is TGTGCCGGCAGTTACTCCGGGACAGGGACCTACGAGCAGTACTTC.

This clonotype was counted only a few times. The CDR3 spells CASSLRVASGGTYNEQFF. The CDR3 DNA reads as TGCGCCAGCAGCTTGAGGGTGGCTAGCGGGGGGACGTACAATGAGCAGTTCTTC. This sequence joins TRBV5-1 and TRBJ2-1; 11 nucleotides match TRBD2. V trimming: 1 base; J trimming: 4 bases; junction bases outside the gene matches: 10. The germline V gene encodes CDR1 SGHRS and CDR2 YFSETQ. The CDR3 contains 18 residues.

V and J are TRBV5-1 and TRBJ1-2; TRBD1 matches at 9 bases. V gave up 4 bases and J gave up 6 bases; unmatched junction bases: 7. Germline CDR1 and CDR2: SGHRS and YFSETQ. The CDR3 covers 14 residues. CDR3 in amino acids: CASSPRTGVHGYTF. In nucleotides, the CDR3 is TGCGCCAGCAGCCCCAGGACAGGGGTCCATGGCTACACCTTC. Drawing the rest from reference TRBV5-1 and TRBJ1-2, the complete variable domain is KAGVTQTPRYLIKTRGQQVTLSCSPISGHRSVSWYQQTPGQGLQFLFEYFSETQRNKGNFPGRFSGRQFSNSRSEMNVSTLELGDSALYLCASSPRTGVHGYTFGSGTRLTVV.

Only one count was recorded for this clonotype. The V gene is TRBV2, the J gene TRBJ1-1; TRBD1 matches 9 bases. J was trimmed by 1 base and V by 4 bases; bases with no gene match: 7. Looked up from germline, CDR1 is SNHLY and CDR2 is FYNNEI. The CDR3 length is 16 residues. CDR3 sequence reads: CASSGFTDRGNTEAFF. In DNA, the CDR3 is TGTGCCAGCAGTGGTTTTACGGACAGGGGGAACACTGAAGCTTTCTTT.

This clonotype was observed a handful of times. The chain uses TRBV20-1 and TRBJ2-5, with 12 positions matching TRBD2. Trimming took 4 bases from V and 4 from J; bases not matched to a gene: 10. The CDR3 covers 16 residues. Germline assignment: CDR1 DFQATT and CDR2 SNEGSKA (reference sequence). The CDR3: CSAKRTSGRRRETQYF. The CDR3 region has the DNA TGCAGTGCTAAGAGAACTAGCGGGAGGCGGAGAGAGACCCAGTACTTC.

This clonotype was seen repeatedly, ten times or more. The chain recombines TRBV12-3 or TRBV12-4 with TRBJ2-1, with TRBD1 as a possible D gene (6 bases). The CDR3 has 15 amino acids. The germline V and J ends were trimmed by 5 bases and 2 bases, with 13 bases remaining between them. The CDR3 DNA reads TGTGCCAGCAGTCTCCCCGGGACACCCTACAATGAGCAGTTCTTC. Translating it yields CASSLPGTPYNEQFF.

A few counts support this clonotype. The chain recombines TRBV28 with TRBJ1-2, with 9 bases lining up with TRBD1. The CDR3 consists of 12 residues. CDR1 is MDHEN, CDR2 SYDVKM, per germline. V was pared by 11 bases and J by 6 bases, with 7 bases of the junction left unmatched. The CDR3 DNA reads TGTGCCTGGTGGGACAGGGTCCATGGCTACACCTTC. Protein sequence: CAWWDRVHGYTF.

This clonotype was seen more than once but under ten times. The CDR3 sequence is CSARGATGLTYEQYF. The CDR3 DNA sequence: TGCAGTGCTAGAGGGGCGACAGGCCTTACCTACGAGCAGTACTTC. The chain uses TRBV20-1 and TRBJ2-7; tentative D call: TRBD1 (6 bases). With 1 base removed from V and 2 bases from J, the gap between germline ends came to 15 bases. Looked up from germline, CDR1 is DFQATT and CDR2 is SNEGSKA (reference sequence). The CDR3 length is 15 residues.

The chain uses TRBV13 and TRBJ2-1; 10 nucleotides match TRBD2. There are 16 residues in the CDR3. Germline loops: CDR1 PRHDT, CDR2 FYEKMQ (reference sequence). V gave up 0 bases and J gave up 7 bases; unmatched junction bases: 6. The CDR3 sequence: CASSLGRLAGVNEQFF. DNA for the CDR3: TGTGCCAGCAGCTTAGGCCGTCTAGCGGGAGTGAATGAGCAGTTCTTC.

This clonotype was counted ten times or more. The chain uses TRBV10-3 and TRBJ2-3, with D perhaps assigned TRBD1 or TRBD2 (7 bases each). In germline, CDR1 is ENHRY, CDR2 SYGVKD. The CDR3 consists of 15 residues. Deletions cut 2 bases from V and 7 bases from J, with 16 bases between. CDR3 in amino acids: CAISEQGGSRNTQYF. The CDR3 nucleotides read TGTGCCATCAGTGAGCAGGGGGGGTCACGGAATACGCAGTATTTT.

This rearrangement joins TRBV12-5 to TRBJ1-5; D is perhaps TRBD1 (5 bases). Trimming left V 6 bases short and J 1 base short, with 7 bases between. CDR1 is LGHNT and CDR2 is FRNRAP in the germline V gene. The CDR3 is 13 amino acids. The CDR3, as DNA: TGTGCTAGTGGCCGGGACAGCAATCAGCCCCAGCATTTT. It encodes CASGRDSNQPQHF.

V usage is TRBV4-2 and J usage is TRBJ1-5, with D hard to call. This CDR3 is built from 17 residues. Trimming removed 0 bases from V and 0 bases from J, with 12 bases in between. The germline gives CDR1 LGHNA, CDR2 YNFKEQ. In nucleotides, the CDR3 is TGTGCCAGCAGCCAAGATCCAGGATTGTATAGCAATCAGCCCCAGCATTTT. Translation gives CASSQDPGLYSNQPQHF.

The V and J genes are TRBV6-2 or TRBV6-3 and TRBJ2-1; 9 positions agree with TRBD2. Per the germline V gene, CDR1 is MNHEY and CDR2 is SVGEGT. CDR3 length: 17 residues. V shed 2 bases, J shed 4 bases, and the junction held 9 bases outside the gene matches. This CDR3 is CASSYLAGPRIYNEQFF. CDR3 sequence (DNA): TGTGCCAGCAGTTACCTAGCGGGACCTAGAATTTACAATGAGCAGTTCTTC.

This rearrangement joins TRBV27 to TRBJ2-7; 7 bases agree with TRBD2. The CDR3 is 13 residues long. The germline gives CDR1 MNHEY, CDR2 SMNVEV (reference sequence). V was pared by 2 bases and J by 7 bases, with 5 bases of the junction left unmatched. The CDR3 nucleotides read TGTGCCAGCAGTTTAGCGGGAGAACGGGAGCAGTACTTC. It codes for CASSLAGEREQYF.

In its sample, this clonotype was seen a few times. V usage is TRBV9 and J usage is TRBJ2-7, with 7 nucleotides matching TRBD2. The germline gives CDR1 SGDLS, CDR2 YYNGEE. The ends lost 7 bases at V and 1 base at J; junction bases unmatched: 8. The CDR3 consists of 14 residues. CDR3 nucleotides: TGTGCCAGCGCCGAGGCGGGGGTGTCCTACGAGCAGTACTTC. Protein product: CASAEAGVSYEQYF.

The chain is built from TRBV12-3 or TRBV12-4 and TRBJ2-3; 10 nucleotides match TRBD2. The CDR3 extends over 16 amino acids. After removal of 3 bases from V and 3 bases from J, the junction contained 6 bases not matched to a gene. This CDR3 reads CASSLNPAGGTDTQYF. The CDR3 DNA reads TGTGCCAGCAGTTTGAACCCAGCGGGAGGGACAGATACGCAGTATTTT.

V usage is TRBV7-8 and J usage is TRBJ2-1; D remains ambiguous. Germline lookup yields CDR1 SGHVS and CDR2 FQNEAQ. There are 14 residues in the CDR3. V was clipped by 0 bases and J by 6 bases, with 9 bases between them. The CDR3 region is CASSLANFRNEQFF. The CDR3 DNA sequence: TGTGCCAGCAGCTTAGCAAATTTCCGCAATGAGCAGTTCTTC.

The J gene is TRBJ2-1, the V gene TRBV5-4, with 8 bases fitting TRBD2. This CDR3 spans 15 amino acids. Germline CDR1 reads SGHNT; CDR2 reads YYREEE (reference sequence). The V segment lost 1 base and the J segment 5 bases; nucleotides outside the gene matches: 5. CDR3 residues: CASSLFGGRHNEQFF. The CDR3 DNA sequence: TGTGCCAGCAGCTTGTTTGGCGGGAGGCACAATGAGCAGTTCTTC.

V gene TRBV24-1 combines with J gene TRBJ1-4, with 7 bases aligning to TRBD1. Germline V gene sequence: CDR1 KGHDR, CDR2 SFDVKD. Losses at the gene ends were 3 bases for V and 8 bases for J; bases not matched to a gene: 14. This CDR3 contains 17 residues. Here the CDR3 reads CATSDTPSTGKGEKLFF. DNA for the CDR3: TGTGCCACCAGTGATACACCCTCGACAGGGAAGGGGGAAAAACTGTTTTTT.